This T cell receptor beta chain was captured in a study of blood T cell repertoires in COVID-19. About the research overall: Both acute and convalescent COVID-19 samples were obtained from the United States, Italy and Spain. From T cells, B-cell-depleted T cells, or PBMCs came the material, which was cDNA or gDNA.

Authors' analysis steps: Amplification from reference gene primers served as the basis for estimated nucleated cell counts. Profiling relied on immunoSEQ multiplex PCR, and the TCRdb table lists in-frame clones only, not all of them. V, J and clone size were drawn from that table, and D and trimming were deduced from the DNA. The table lists around 59,000 clones, approximately 90% of them singletons. V was trimmed by 3 bases and J by 5 bases, leaving 12 bases between them. Germline CDR1 and CDR2: MNHEY and SMNVEV (reference sequence). The length of the CDR3 is 14 residues. This TCR was recovered from a man aged 60 to 75 with acute or convalescent COVID-19. The chain links TRBV27 to TRBJ2-3, with unresolved D. The sample consisted of peripheral blood. The CDR3 protein is CASSLRSPQDTQYF. For the CDR3, the DNA is TGTGCCAGCAGTTTGAGATCACCGCAAGATACGCAGTATTTT.